This T cell receptor (beta chain) was recorded in a study of OX40 agonist ivuxolimab in advanced cancers. Background on the study: Patients assigned to dose escalation were diagnosed with hepatocellular carcinoma, melanoma, renal cell or head and neck cancer. Three patients had partial responses: one hepatocellular carcinoma, two cutaneous melanoma. Study conclusions and caveats: Circulating CD4+ and CD8+ T cells showed clonal expansion by week 6 at 0.1 to 3.0 mg/kg. The average count of expanded clones was higher among CD8+ T cells than among CD4+.

Regarding this clone: Its antigen remains unidentified.

The protocol was immunoSEQ multiplex PCR, while the TCRdb copy is restricted to in-frame clones and leaves out a portion. This table holds tens of thousands of clones, 85% to 90% found once. V gave up 4 bases and J gave up 15 bases; unmatched junction bases: 9. This CDR3 is built from 11 residues. In germline, CDR1 is SQVTM, CDR2 ANQGSEA. The chain couples TRBV29-1 to TRBJ2-1, with TRBD1 matching over 7 bases. The receptor was isolated from an adult with an advanced solid tumor such as melanoma, head and neck, liver or kidney cancer. This specimen consisted of CD4+ or CD8+ T cells sorted from blood, obtained in a trial of the OX40 agonist ivuxolimab. The CDR3 loop reads CSVGETGRRFF. The CDR3 DNA sequence: TGCAGCGTTGGGGAGACAGGGAGACGGTTCTTC.